This T cell receptor (beta chain) is from a study of T cell responses to AZD1222 COVID-19 vaccine. Findings and caveats of the study: The CD4 TCRs associated with vaccination extended across spike and predominated at 160-218 and 743-854. Recipients of two AZD1222 doses showed rising Spike-specific TCR breadth and depth. No repertoire was sampled before or during the peak T cell response, only after it. Unmutated variant regions are reportedly the target of nearly half of TCRs that are spike-specific.

This clone was picked up one time. Its specificity is unknown. Assay used: immunoSEQ multiplex PCR; TCRdb lists only in-frame clones, some missing. The sample comprises 55,000 to 65,000 clones, 80% to 90% of which are singletons, and about 15% rests with the top ten. The receptor was isolated from an adult in good health. The sequenced sample was peripheral blood, obtained on day 0 of AZD1222 vaccination.

CDR3 sequence reads: CASQEDQNEKLFF. The CDR3 bases are TGTGCCAGCCAAGAAGACCAGAATGAAAAACTGTTTTTT. The rearrangement uses TRBV28 and TRBJ1-4; D gene unclear. Trimming stripped 8 bases from V and 5 bases from J, with 12 bases between. The CDR3 runs 13 residues. Germline V CDR1 and CDR2: MDHEN, SYDVKM.